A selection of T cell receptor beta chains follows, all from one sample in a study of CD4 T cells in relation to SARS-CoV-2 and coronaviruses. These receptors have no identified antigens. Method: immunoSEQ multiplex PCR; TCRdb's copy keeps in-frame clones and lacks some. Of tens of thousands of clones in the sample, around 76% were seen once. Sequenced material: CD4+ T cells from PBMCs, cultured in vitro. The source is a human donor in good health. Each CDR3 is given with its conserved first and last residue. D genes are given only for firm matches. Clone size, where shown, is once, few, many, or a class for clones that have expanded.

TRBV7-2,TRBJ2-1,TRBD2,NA,CASSPTSGRPNEQFF,TGTGCCAGCAGCCCAACTAGCGGGAGGCCCAATGAGCAGTTCTTC
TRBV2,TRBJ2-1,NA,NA,CASSEPGSYSEQFF,TGTGCCAGCAGTGAACCCGGGAGTTACTCCGAGCAGTTCTTC
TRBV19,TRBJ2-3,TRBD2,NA,CASSNLAGVDTQYF,TGTGCCAGTAGTAATTTGGCGGGAGTAGATACGCAGTATTTT
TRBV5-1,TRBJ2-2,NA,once,CASSFGEINTGELFF,TGCGCCAGCAGCTTTGGCGAGATTAACACCGGGGAGCTGTTTTTT
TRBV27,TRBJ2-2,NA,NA,CASSPLPDTGELFF,TGTGCCAGCAGCCCCCTTCCAGACACCGGGGAGCTGTTTTTT
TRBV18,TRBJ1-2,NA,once,CASSPSISARNYGYTF,TGTGCCAGCTCACCATCAATTTCGGCGCGAAACTATGGCTACACCTTC
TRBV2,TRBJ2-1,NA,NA,CASHGRVGSYNEQFF,TGTGCCAGTCATGGCCGTGTTGGGTCCTACAATGAGCAGTTCTTC
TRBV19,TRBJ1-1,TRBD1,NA,CASRKSAGGVAEAFF,TGTGCCAGTAGAAAATCGGCAGGGGGCGTCGCTGAAGCTTTCTTT
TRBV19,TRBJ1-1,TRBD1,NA,CASGQGAGNTEAFF,TGTGCCAGTGGGCAGGGGGCGGGGAACACTGAAGCTTTCTTT
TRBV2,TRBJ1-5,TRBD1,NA,CASSQTGRGQPQHF,TGTGCCAGCAGCCAGACAGGGAGGGGTCAGCCCCAGCATTTT
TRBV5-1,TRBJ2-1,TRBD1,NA,CASSLASTGAAEQFF,TGCGCCAGCAGCTTGGCAAGTACAGGGGCGGCCGAGCAGTTCTTC